Each of the 9 T cell receptor beta chains below was sequenced from the same sample in a study of T cells in women clearing cervical HPV infection (dated by TCRdb to 2016 to 2019). Receptors were amplified or captured by the immunoSEQ multiplex PCR assay. Held by TCRdb, this immuneACCESS table contains in-frame sequences only and omits some clones. Under half of the omission traces to an unresolved V gene where checked; the cause of the rest is unknown. This sample's table has entries for 30,000 to 45,000 clones. The biggest ten clones account for around 6% of the sample. What was sequenced was blood buffy coat. The receptors come from a woman between 18 and 69 years old with a cervical HPV16 infection that either progressed to CIN3+ or cleared (not recorded which).

As regards this clone: The read falls 3 residues short of the CDR3 end, and the missing part is taken from the germline J gene. The chain links TRBV29-1 to TRBJ2-1; unclear D gene. The V and J ends lost 6 bases and 0 bases respectively, with 12 bases between them. Germline V gene sequence: CDR1 SQVTM, CDR2 ANQGSEA. This CDR3 contains 14 residues. The DNA read from the CDR3 is TGCAGCGTATACAGTGAATCCTCCTACAATGAG. Translation: CSVYSESSYNE. The entire CDR3 protein is CSVYSESSYNEQFF.

A note on this clone: The read ends 3 residues early relative to the CDR3; the germline J gene fills the gap. The V call is TRBV19, the J call TRBJ1-1, with D possibly TRBD1 on 5 matching bases. This CDR3 has 15 residues. Germline-derived CDR1 and CDR2 are LNHDA and SQIVND (reference sequence). CDR3 in amino acids: CASSTQGGSYNEAFF. CDR3 DNA (partial): TGTGCCAGTAGTACTCAGGGAGGGTCCTACAATGAG.

About this clone itself: The read ends 3 residues before the CDR3 terminus; that terminus is restored from the germline J gene. The chain links TRBV7-9 to TRBJ2-5, with a tentative D call TRBD1 (6 bases). Between the trimmed V and J ends, which lost 5 bases and 5 bases, there was a span of 15 bases. CDR1 is SEHNR and CDR2 is FQNEAQ in the germline V gene (reference sequence). The CDR3 extends over 14 amino acids. Incomplete CDR3 DNA: TGTGCCAGCAGCCTATGGGACATTCAGGAGACC. It codes for CASSLWDIQET. The whole CDR3 sequence reads CASSLWDIQETQYF.

CDR3 DNA (partial): TGCGCCAGCAGCCAAGATCGAACAGCCCAAGGC. Encoded protein: CASSQDRTAQG. The full CDR3 sequence reads CASSQDRTAQGYTF. The rearrangement joins TRBV4-1 to TRBJ1-2; D gene ambiguous. The CDR3 end lies 3 residues beyond the end of the read and is filled in from the germline J gene. CDR1 is MGHRA and CDR2 is YSYEKL in the germline V gene. The CDR3 consists of 14 residues.

This chain's CDR3 is CASSPPATGLRTEAFF. The CDR3 DNA, read in part, is TGTGCCAGCTCACCACCTGCGACAGGGTTGAGAACTGAA. V usage is TRBV18 and J usage is TRBJ1-1; 7 bases are shared with TRBD1. The CDR3 end lies 3 residues beyond the end of the read and is filled in from the germline J gene. Per the germline V gene, CDR1 is KGHSH and CDR2 is LQKENI. This CDR3 contains 16 residues. Losses at the gene ends were 0 bases for V and 5 bases for J; bases not matched to a gene: 9.

To note about this clone: Read coverage stops 3 residues before the CDR3 terminus; the germline J gene supplies the remainder. The chain has TRBV20-1 and TRBJ1-1; a possible D gene is TRBD1 (5 bases). CDR3 length: 15 residues. Germline V gene data show CDR1 as DFQATT and CDR2 as SNEGSKA (reference sequence). V was clipped by 3 bases and J by 3 bases, with 17 bases between them. The chain's CDR3 is CSARGSRQGYTEAFF. The part of the CDR3 DNA that was read is TGCAGTGCTAGGGGGTCGCGGCAGGGTTACACTGAA.

On this clone: The observed sequence ends 3 residues before the CDR3 terminus, with the missing tail filled in from the germline J gene. The chain couples TRBV7-2 to TRBJ2-3, with 7 bases matching TRBD1. The V gene's germline CDR1 is SGHTA and CDR2 FQGNSA. CDR3 size: 15 residues. The CDR3 sequence is CASTGQAFGNQPQYF. The sequenced part of the CDR3 DNA is TGTGCCAGCACCGGACAGGCATTTGGCAATCAGCCG.

The CDR3 bases that were read are TGTGCCAGCAGTGAACGTCGGAGCGCCCATAAA. Translating it yields CASSERRSAHK. In full, the CDR3 is CASSERRSAHKLFF. The chain combines TRBV2 with TRBJ1-4, with D unresolved. Sequencing ends 3 residues short of the CDR3 end; the germline J gene provides the rest. The V gene's germline CDR1 is SNHLY and CDR2 FYNNEI. The length of the CDR3 is 14 residues.

Details on this clone: The CDR3 end is not reached by the read, which stops 3 residues before it; the germline J gene fills it in. The rearrangement links TRBV6-2 or TRBV6-3 to TRBJ2-4; a weak D match, TRBD1 (6 bases). CDR1 and CDR2 (germline): MNHEY, SVGEGT. V lost 7 bases and J 8 bases, leaving 24 bases between the germline ends. This CDR3 comprises 16 residues. The CDR3 loop is CASMDSVRGTVDIQYF. The covered CDR3 bases are TGTGCCAGCATGGATAGTGTCAGGGGAACTGTAGACATT.